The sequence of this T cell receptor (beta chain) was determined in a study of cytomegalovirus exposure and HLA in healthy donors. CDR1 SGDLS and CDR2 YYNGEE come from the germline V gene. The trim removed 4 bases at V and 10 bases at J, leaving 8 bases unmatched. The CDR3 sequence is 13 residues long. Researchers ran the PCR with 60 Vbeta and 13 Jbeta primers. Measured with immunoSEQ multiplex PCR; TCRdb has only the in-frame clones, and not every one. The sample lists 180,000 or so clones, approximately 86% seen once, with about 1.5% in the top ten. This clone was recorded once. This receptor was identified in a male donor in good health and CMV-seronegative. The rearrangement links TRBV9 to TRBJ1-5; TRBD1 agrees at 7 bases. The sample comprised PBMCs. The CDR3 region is CASSRQGDGPQHF. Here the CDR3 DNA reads TGTGCCAGCAGCAGACAGGGCGACGGTCCCCAGCATTTT.